The 9 T cell receptor beta chains listed next were all sequenced from one sample in a study of blood T cell repertoires in COVID-19. TCRdb's table, derived via immunoSEQ multiplex PCR, lists solely in-frame clones and lacks some. The data show approximately 170,000 clones, around 82% seen once. Input material: peripheral blood. The receptors were gathered from a man aged 55-75 years who had recovered from COVID-19.

This chain uses TRBV7-8 with TRBJ2-1; 12 positions agree with TRBD2. The CDR3 is 17 amino acids. J gave up 0 bases and V 7 bases, and 7 bases lay outside the gene matches. CDR1 is SGHVS and CDR2 is FQNEAQ in the germline V gene. The CDR3 sequence is CASTGTSGSSSYNEQFF. The CDR3 coding sequence is TGTGCCAGCACCGGGACTAGCGGGTCGAGCTCCTACAATGAGCAGTTCTTC.

V usage is TRBV20-1 and J usage is TRBJ1-5; D not certain. The CDR3 has 13 residues. Looked up from germline, CDR1 is DFQATT and CDR2 is SNEGSKA (reference sequence). The V end was cut by 3 bases, the J end by 3 bases, with 9 bases between. CDR3 loop: CSASLRPNQPQHF. The CDR3 bases are TGCAGTGCTAGTTTGAGGCCCAATCAGCCCCAGCATTTT.

This chain connects TRBV19 to TRBJ2-3; 10 bases are a match to TRBD1. The CDR3 covers 15 residues. The germline V gene has CDR1 LNHDA and CDR2 SQIVND (reference sequence). With V trimmed by 4 bases and J by 2 bases, 3 bases remained unmatched. The CDR3 sequence: CASSTGTGATDTQYF. CDR3 DNA sequence: TGTGCCAGTAGTACAGGGACAGGGGCCACAGATACGCAGTATTTT.

This clone has only a few counts. The chain couples TRBV5-1 to TRBJ2-1, with D hard to call. This CDR3 has 12 residues. Trimming took 1 base from V and 8 from J, leaving 7 bases between them. CDR1 and CDR2 from the germline V gene are SGHRS and YFSETQ. DNA for the CDR3: TGCGCCAGCAGCTTGACACGTGATGAGCAGTTCTTC. Residues: CASSLTRDEQFF.

The chain joins TRBV6-5 to TRBJ2-5; D gene unclear. Germline V gives CDR1 MNHEY, CDR2 SVGAGI. The CDR3 is 13 amino acids. Trimming took 5 bases from V and 4 from J, leaving 11 bases between them. The CDR3, as DNA: TGTGCCAGCAGTCGAGGAGTCGGAGAGACCCAGTACTTC. The encoded protein is CASSRGVGETQYF.

This chain uses TRBV7-9 with TRBJ2-5, with 9 bases identical to TRBD2. Germline assignment: CDR1 SEHNR and CDR2 FQNEAQ (reference sequence). V lost 7 bases and J lost 5; bases outside the gene matches: 11. This CDR3 has 15 amino acids. The CDR3 DNA is TGTGCCAGCACCTCCTCCGCGGGGGGGGGCGAGACCCAGTACTTC. Amino acids: CASTSSAGGGETQYF.

This chain connects TRBV7-3 to TRBJ2-2, with D tentatively TRBD2 (6 bases). Looked up from germline, CDR1 is SGHTA and CDR2 is FQGTGA. This CDR3 is built from 15 residues. V lost 0 bases to trimming and J lost 6 bases, with 11 bases between them. As DNA, the CDR3 is TGTGCCAGCAGCTTAACTGGTACTAGCCCCGGGGAGCTGTTTTTT. Its translation: CASSLTGTSPGELFF.

The chain couples TRBV18 to TRBJ2-3, with TRBD1 identical over 11 bases. J lost 6 bases, V lost 5 bases, and 13 bases had no gene match. CDR3 length equals 17 residues. Per the germline V gene, CDR1 is KGHSH and CDR2 is LQKENI. The CDR3 loop reads CASSAETDRGRKDTQYF. In DNA, the CDR3 is TGTGCCAGCTCAGCCGAAACGGACAGGGGGCGGAAGGATACGCAGTATTTT.

This clone was recorded once. The chain employs TRBV5-1 and TRBJ2-7, with 9 bases that match TRBD1. V shed 0 bases, J shed 7 bases, and the junction held 8 bases outside the gene matches. Germline values: CDR1 SGHRS, CDR2 YFSETQ. This CDR3 is 15 amino acids long. Here the CDR3 reads CASSLATGQGGEQYF. The CDR3 nucleotides read TGCGCCAGCAGCTTGGCCACGGGACAGGGAGGAGAGCAGTACTTC. Together with reference TRBV5-1 and TRBJ2-7, the CDR3 gives the full variable domain: KAGVTQTPRYLIKTRGQQVTLSCSPISGHRSVSWYQQTPGQGLQFLFEYFSETQRNKGNFPGRFSGRQFSNSRSEMNVSTLELGDSALYLCASSLATGQGGEQYFGPGTRLTVT.